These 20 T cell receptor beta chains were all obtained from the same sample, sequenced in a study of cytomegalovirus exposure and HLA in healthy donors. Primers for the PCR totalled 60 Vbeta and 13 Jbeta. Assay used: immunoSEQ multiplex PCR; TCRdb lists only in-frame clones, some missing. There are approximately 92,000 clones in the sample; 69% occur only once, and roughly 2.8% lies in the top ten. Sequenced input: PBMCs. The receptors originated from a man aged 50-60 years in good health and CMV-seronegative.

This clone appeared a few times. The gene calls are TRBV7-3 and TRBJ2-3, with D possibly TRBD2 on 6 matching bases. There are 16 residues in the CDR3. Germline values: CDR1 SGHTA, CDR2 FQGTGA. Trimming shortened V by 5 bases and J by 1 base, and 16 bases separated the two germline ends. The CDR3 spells CASSQSQGLRTDTQYF. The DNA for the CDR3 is TGTGCCAGCAGCCAATCGCAGGGACTGCGCACAGATACGCAGTATTTT.

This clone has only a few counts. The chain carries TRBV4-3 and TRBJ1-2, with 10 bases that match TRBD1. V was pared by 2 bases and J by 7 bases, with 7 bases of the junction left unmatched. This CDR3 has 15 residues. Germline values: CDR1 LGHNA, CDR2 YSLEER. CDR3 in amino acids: CASSQSGTGVGGYTF. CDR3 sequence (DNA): TGCGCCAGCAGCCAATCCGGGACAGGGGTGGGTGGCTACACCTTC.

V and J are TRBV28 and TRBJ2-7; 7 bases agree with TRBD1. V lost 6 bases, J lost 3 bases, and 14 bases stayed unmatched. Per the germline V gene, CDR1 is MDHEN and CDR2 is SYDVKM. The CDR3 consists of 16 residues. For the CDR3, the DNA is TGTGCCAGCAGAGGTACTACAGGGGTGAGGGACTACGAGCAGTACTTC. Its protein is CASRGTTGVRDYEQYF. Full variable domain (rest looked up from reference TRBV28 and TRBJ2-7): DVKVTQSSRYLVKRTGEKVFLECVQDMDHENMFWYRQDPGLGLRLIYFSYDVKMKEKGDIPEGYSVSREKKERFSLILESASTNQTSMYLCASRGTTGVRDYEQYFGPGTRLTVT.

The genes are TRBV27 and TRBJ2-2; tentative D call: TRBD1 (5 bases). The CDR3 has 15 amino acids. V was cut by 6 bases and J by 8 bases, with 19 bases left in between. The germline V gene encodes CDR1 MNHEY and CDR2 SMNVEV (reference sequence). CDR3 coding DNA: TGTGCCAGCAGGGTTTTAGGTGTGGGGCCTGGGGAGCTGTTTTTT. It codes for CASRVLGVGPGELFF.

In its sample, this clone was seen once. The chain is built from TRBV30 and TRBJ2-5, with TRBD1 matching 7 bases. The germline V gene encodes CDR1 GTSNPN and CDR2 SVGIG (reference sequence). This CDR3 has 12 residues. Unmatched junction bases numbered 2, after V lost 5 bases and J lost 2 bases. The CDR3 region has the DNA TGTGCCTGGGAGACAGGGCAAGAGACCCAGTACTTC. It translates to CAWETGQETQYF.

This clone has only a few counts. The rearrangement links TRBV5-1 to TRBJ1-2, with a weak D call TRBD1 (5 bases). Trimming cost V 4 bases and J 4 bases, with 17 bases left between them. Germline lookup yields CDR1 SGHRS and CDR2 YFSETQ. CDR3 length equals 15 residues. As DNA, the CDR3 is TGCGCCAGCAGCCGCTCCCAGGACACATTCTATGGCTACACCTTC. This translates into CASSRSQDTFYGYTF.

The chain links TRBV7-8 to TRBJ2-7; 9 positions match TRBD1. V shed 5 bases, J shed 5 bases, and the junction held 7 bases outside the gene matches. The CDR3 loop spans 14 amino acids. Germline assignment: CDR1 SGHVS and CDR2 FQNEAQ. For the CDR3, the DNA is TGTGCCAGCAGCCACCGGGACAGGGTACACGAGCAGTACTTC. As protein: CASSHRDRVHEQYF.

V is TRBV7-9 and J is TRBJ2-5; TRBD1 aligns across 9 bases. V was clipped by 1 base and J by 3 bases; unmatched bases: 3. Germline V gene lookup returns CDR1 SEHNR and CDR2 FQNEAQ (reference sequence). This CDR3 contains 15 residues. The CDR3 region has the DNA TGTGCCAGCAGCTTAGTCGGGACAGGGAAAGAGACCCAGTACTTC. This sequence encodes CASSLVGTGKETQYF.

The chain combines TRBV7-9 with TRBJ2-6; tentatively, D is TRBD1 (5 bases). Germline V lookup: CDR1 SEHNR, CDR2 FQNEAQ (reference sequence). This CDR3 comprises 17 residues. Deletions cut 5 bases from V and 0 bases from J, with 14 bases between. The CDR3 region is CASSRTGMGSGANVLTF. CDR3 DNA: TGTGCCAGCAGCAGAACAGGAATGGGCTCTGGGGCCAACGTCCTGACTTTC.

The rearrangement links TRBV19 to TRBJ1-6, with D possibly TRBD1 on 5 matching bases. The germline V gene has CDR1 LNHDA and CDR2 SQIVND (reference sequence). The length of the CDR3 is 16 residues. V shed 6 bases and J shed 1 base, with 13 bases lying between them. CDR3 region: CASSYSQGSYNSPLHF. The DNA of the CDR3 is TGTGCCAGTAGCTACTCTCAGGGATCCTATAATTCACCCCTCCACTTT.

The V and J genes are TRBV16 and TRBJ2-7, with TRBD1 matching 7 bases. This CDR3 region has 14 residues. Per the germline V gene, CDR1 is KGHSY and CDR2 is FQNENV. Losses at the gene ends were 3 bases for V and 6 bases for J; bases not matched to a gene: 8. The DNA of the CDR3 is TGTGCCAGCAGCCATAGCACAGGGGCTTTCGAGCAGTACGTC. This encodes CASSHSTGAFEQYV.

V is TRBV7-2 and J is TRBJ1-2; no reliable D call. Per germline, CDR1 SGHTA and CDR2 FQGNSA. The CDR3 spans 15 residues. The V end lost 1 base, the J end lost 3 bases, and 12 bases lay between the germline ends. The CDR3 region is CASSLVAGYDYGYTF. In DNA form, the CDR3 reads TGTGCCAGCAGCTTAGTGGCGGGTTACGACTATGGCTACACCTTC. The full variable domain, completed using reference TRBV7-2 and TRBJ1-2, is GAGVSQSPSNKVTEKGKDVELRCDPISGHTALYWYRQSLGQGLEFLIYFQGNSAPDKSGLPSDRFSAERTGGSVSTLTIQRTQQEDSAVYLCASSLVAGYDYGYTFGSGTRLTVV.

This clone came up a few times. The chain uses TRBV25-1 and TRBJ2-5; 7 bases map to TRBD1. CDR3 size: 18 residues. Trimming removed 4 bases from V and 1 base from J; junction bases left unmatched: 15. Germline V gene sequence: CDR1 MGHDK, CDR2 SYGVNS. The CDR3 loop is CASSASSTGAPPQETQYF. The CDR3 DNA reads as TGTGCCAGCAGTGCATCCTCCACAGGGGCTCCCCCCCAAGAGACCCAGTACTTC.

In DNA form, the CDR3 reads TGTGCCAGCGTTCAATGGCGGGAGGGGCACGATACGCAGTATTTT. It codes for CASVQWREGHDTQYF. The J gene is TRBJ2-3, the V gene TRBV6-6; 9 bases align to TRBD2. This CDR3 contains 15 residues. In germline, CDR1 is MNHNY, CDR2 SVGAGI (reference sequence). With 8 bases clipped from V and 6 bases from J, the junction kept 12 bases outside the gene matches.

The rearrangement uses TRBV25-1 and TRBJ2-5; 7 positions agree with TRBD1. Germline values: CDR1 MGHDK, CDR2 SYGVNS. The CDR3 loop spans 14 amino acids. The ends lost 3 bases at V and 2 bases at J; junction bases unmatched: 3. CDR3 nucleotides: TGTGCCAGCAGTGAGACAGGGAGACAAGAGACCCAGTACTTC. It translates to CASSETGRQETQYF.

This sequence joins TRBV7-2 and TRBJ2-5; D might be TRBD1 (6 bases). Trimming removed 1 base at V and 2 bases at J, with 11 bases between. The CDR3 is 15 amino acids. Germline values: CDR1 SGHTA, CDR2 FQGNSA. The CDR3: CASSLGGQWQETQYF. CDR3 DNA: TGTGCCAGCAGCTTAGGAGGACAGTGGCAAGAGACCCAGTACTTC.

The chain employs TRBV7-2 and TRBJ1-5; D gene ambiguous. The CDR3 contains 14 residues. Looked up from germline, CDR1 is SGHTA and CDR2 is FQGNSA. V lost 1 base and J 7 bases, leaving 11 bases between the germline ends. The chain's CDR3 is CASSLGAGYQPQHF. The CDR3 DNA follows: TGTGCCAGCAGCTTAGGGGCGGGATACCAGCCCCAGCATTTT. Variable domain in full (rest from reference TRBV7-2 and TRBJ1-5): GAGVSQSPSNKVTEKGKDVELRCDPISGHTALYWYRQSLGQGLEFLIYFQGNSAPDKSGLPSDRFSAERTGGSVSTLTIQRTQQEDSAVYLCASSLGAGYQPQHFGDGTRLSIL.

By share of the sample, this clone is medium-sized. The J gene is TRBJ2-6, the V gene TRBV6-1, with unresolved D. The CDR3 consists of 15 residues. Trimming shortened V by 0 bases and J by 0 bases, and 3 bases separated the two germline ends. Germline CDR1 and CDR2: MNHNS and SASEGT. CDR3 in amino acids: CASSEAASGANVLTF. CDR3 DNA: TGTGCCAGCAGTGAAGCGGCCTCTGGGGCCAACGTCCTGACTTTC.

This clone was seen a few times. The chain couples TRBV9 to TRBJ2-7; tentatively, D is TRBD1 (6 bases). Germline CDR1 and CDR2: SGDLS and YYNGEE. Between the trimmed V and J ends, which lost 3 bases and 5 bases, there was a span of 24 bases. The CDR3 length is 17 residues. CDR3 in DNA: TGTGCCAGCAGCGGAGGGACGCCATTCAGGGGAATAAACGAGCAGTACTTC. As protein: CASSGGTPFRGINEQYF. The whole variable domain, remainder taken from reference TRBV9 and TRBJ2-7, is DSGVTQTPKHLITATGQRVTLRCSPRSGDLSVYWYQQSLDQGLQFLIQYYNGEERAKGNILERFSAQQFPDLHSELNLSSLELGDSALYFCASSGGTPFRGINEQYFGPGTRLTVT.

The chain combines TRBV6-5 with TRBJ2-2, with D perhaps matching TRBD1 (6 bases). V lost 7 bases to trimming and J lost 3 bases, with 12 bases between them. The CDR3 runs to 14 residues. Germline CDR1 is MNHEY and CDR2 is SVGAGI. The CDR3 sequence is CASTGQRDTGELFF. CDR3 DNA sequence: TGTGCCAGCACAGGACAGCGAGACACCGGGGAGCTGTTTTTT.